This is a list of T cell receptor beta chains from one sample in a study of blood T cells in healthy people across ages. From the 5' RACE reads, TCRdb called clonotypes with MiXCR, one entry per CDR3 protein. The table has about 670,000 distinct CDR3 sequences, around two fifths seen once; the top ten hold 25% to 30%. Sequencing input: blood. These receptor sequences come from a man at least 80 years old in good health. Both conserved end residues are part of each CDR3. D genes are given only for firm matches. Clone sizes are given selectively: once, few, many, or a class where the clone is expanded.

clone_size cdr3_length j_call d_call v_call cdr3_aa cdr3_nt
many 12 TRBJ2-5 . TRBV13 CASSLNRETQYF TGTGCCAGCAGCTTAAATAGAGAGACCCAGTACTTC
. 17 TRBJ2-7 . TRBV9 CASSGRLGGATLYEQYF TGTGCCAGCAGCGGACGGCTGGGCGGAGCCACCTTATACGAGCAGTACTTC
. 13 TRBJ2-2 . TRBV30 CAWSVQITGELFF TGTGCCTGGAGTGTCCAGATCACCGGGGAGCTGTTTTTT
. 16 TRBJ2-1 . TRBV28 CASSHTGLENYNEQFF TGTGCCAGCAGCCACACAGGGCTAGAGAACTACAATGAGCAGTTCTTC
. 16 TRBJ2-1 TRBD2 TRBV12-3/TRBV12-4 CASSLTSGRDYNEQFF TGTGCCAGCAGTTTAACTAGCGGGAGGGACTACAATGAGCAGTTCTTC
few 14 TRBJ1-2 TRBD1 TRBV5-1 CASSATQTGGGYTF TGCGCCAGCAGCGCGACCCAGACAGGGGGCGGCTACACCTTC
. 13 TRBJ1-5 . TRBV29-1 CSVRASGNQPQHF TGCAGCGTTCGGGCTTCTGGGAATCAGCCCCAGCATTTT
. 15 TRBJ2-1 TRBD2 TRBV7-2 CASSPSPSGGAAEFF TGTGCCAGCAGCCCCTCTCCTAGCGGGGGGGCGGCGGAGTTCTTC
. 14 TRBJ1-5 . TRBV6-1 CASSEARGNQPQHF TGTGCCAGCAGTGAAGCTAGGGGGAATCAGCCCCAGCATTTT
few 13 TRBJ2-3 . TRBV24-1 CATSEGTTDTQYF TGTGCCACCAGTGAGGGGACCACAGATACGCAGTATTTT
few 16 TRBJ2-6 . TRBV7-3 CASSLPTGSGANVLTF TGTGCCAGCAGCTTACCCACAGGCTCTGGGGCCAACGTCCTGACTTTC
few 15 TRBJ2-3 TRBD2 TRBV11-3 CASSLGTSEGDTQYF TGTGCCAGCAGCTTAGGGACTAGCGAAGGAGATACGCAGTATTTT
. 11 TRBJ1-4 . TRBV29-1 CSVEVGEKLFF TGCAGCGTTGAGGTTGGGGAAAAACTGTTTTTT